This entry describes one T cell receptor (beta chain). The study ran its PCR with 60 Vbeta and 13 Jbeta primers. Produced via immunoSEQ multiplex PCR; TCRdb's table is partial and in-frame only. Seen here are some 190,000 clones, over 80% observed once, and the top ten hold 1% to 1.5%. The entry originates in a study of cytomegalovirus exposure and HLA in healthy donors. This CDR3 is 14 amino acids long. The V segment lost 5 bases and the J segment 11 bases; nucleotides outside the gene matches: 10. Germline V gene data show CDR1 as MDHEN and CDR2 as SYDVKM. The receptor's source is a boy younger than 10 in good health and CMV-seronegative. Material: PBMCs. The chain carries TRBV28 and TRBJ1-3, with 9 positions matching TRBD1. This chain's CDR3 is CASSEQGALTAIYF. CDR3 nucleotides: TGTGCCAGCAGTGAACAGGGGGCTCTGACCGCCATATATTTT.